This paragraph covers one TCR beta chain sequence. Its antigen target is currently unknown. The sample holds no much larger clone one base away, and base qualities are not on file. From the cysteine up to the phenylalanine, the CDR3 has a length of 16 residues. The CDR3 DNA has 48 bases and is translated from base 1. CDR1 ENHRY and CDR2 SYGVKD were looked up in the germline V gene. V is trimmed back by 2 bases and J by 8 bases, and the junction contains 8 bases that no gene match accounts for. The CDR3 regions of human TCRbeta chains were analyzed by immunosequencing. Per the source publication's procedure: Repertoire TCRs were checked for matches against a reference library of SARS-CoV-2-specific TCRs that had been generated using the MIRA antigen-specificity platform. Breadth was defined as the fraction of unique TCRs that were SARS-CoV-2-associated. Depth was defined as the fraction of total T cells that were SARS-CoV-2-associated. Using the MIRA data, each spike-specific TCR was assigned both to the spike region to which the TCR was reactive and to a CD4 or CD8 class. Log10-transformed breadth and depth values were compared by one-way ANOVA with Sidak's multiple comparisons tests. The source is immuneACCESS, and TCRdb retained only in-frame sequences with V and J called. Part of the clones is not carried over; for the studies checked, unresolved V genes explain less than half of this, and the remainder is unexplained. V and J calls and clone size are given by that table; D and trimming were obtained from the DNA. The sample profile shows 95,000 to 130,000 clones; approximately 84% of them were found once. Jointly, the top ten make up 7.5% of the sample.

The source of the sample is a study of T cell responses to AZD1222 COVID-19 vaccine (dated by TCRdb to 2020 to 2023). A note on the overall study: AZD1222 recipients with second doses at about 4 weeks or about 12 weeks were pooled, because spike-specific TCR depth and breadth did not differ between schedules. A total of over 230 trial participants underwent TCR sequencing, of whom roughly 210 had received two doses of AZD1222 and about 25 had received two doses of the MenACWY control vaccine. Trial participants were enrolled into age subgroups of 18-55, 56-69 and 70-plus years, which contained about 150, 27 and 61 TCR-sequenced participants, respectively. Beyond this particular receptor, the publication reports: No day 14 peak-response samples were available, so repertoires were characterized only after the peak T cell response. Participants were mostly white British, with more females than males. The authors suggested clonal diversity may have been underestimated. The 56-69-year group was small, and its depth increase did not reach significance, likely because of low power. After two AZD1222 doses, both the breadth and the depth of spike-specific TCRs were significantly higher than at day 0 and than in MenACWY recipients. CD4 TCRs associated with the vaccine covered the entire spike protein, and the dominant responses were in regions 160-218 and 743-854. Epitopes outside the regions mutated in the B.1.351 and B.1.1.7 variants were reportedly recognized by nearly half of the unique spike-specific TCRs. Conclusions about previously exposed vaccinees are limited because only 6 or 7 AZD1222 recipients were SARS-CoV-2 seropositive at baseline.

Explained via the paper, the time point label denotes: baseline before first vaccination. Vaccinee samples were obtained from the UK trials COV001 and COV002, which included a single-blind randomized controlled phase 2/3 trial of AZD1222 (ChAdOx1 nCoV-19) in healthy adults. For TCRbeta chain sequencing, PBMC samples were collected from trial participants at day 0 and at day 28 after the second dose. The sample consisted of peripheral blood, taken on day 0 of AZD1222 vaccination. The sequence came from an adult in good health. This chain joins TRBV10-3 to TRBJ1-3, with 11 bases matching TRBD1. The CDR3: CAISETGQGAPDTIYF. The DNA sequence reads TGTGCCATCAGTGAGACCGGACAGGGGGCGCCGGACACCATATATTTT.